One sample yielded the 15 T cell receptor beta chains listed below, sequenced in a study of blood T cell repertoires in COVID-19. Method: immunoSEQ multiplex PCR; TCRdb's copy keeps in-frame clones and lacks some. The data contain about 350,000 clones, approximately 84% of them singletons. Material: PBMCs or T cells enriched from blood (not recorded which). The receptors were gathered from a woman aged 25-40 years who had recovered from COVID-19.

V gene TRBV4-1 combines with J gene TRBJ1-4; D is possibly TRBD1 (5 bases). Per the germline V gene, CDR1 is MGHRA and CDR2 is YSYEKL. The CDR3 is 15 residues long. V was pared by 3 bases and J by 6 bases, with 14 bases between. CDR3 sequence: CASSQLGGGYEKLFF. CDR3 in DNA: TGCGCCAGCAGCCAGCTGGGGGGTGGCTATGAAAAACTGTTTTTT.

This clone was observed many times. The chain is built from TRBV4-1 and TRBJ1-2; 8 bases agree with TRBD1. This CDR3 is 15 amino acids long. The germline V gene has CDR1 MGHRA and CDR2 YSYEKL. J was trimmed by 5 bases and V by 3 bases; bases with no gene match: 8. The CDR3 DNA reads TGCGCCAGCAGCCACCCGGACAGGGTACGGTATGGCTACACCTTC. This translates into CASSHPDRVRYGYTF.

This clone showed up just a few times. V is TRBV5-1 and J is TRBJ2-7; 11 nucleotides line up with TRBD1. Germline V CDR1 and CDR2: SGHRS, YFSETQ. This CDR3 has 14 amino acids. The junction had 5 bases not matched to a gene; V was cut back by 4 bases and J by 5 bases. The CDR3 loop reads CASSMGQGVNEQYF. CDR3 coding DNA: TGCGCCAGCAGCATGGGACAGGGGGTCAACGAGCAGTACTTC.

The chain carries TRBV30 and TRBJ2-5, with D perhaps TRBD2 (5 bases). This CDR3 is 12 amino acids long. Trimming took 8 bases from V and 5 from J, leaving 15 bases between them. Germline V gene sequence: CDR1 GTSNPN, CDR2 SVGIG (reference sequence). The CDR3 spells CAAGRLAETQYF. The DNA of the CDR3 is TGTGCCGCCGGGCGCCTAGCCGAGACCCAGTACTTC.

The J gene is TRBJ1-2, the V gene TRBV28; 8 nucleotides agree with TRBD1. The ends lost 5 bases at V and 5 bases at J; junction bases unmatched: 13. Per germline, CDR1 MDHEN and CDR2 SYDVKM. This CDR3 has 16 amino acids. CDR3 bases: TGTGCCAGCAGTACCGGGACAGGCCTTGGGAGTTATGGCTACACCTTC. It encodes CASSTGTGLGSYGYTF.

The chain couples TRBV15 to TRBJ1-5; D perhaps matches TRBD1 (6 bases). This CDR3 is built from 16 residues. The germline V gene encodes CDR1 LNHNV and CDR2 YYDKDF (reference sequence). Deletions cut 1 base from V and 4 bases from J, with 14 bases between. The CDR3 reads CATSRAPRTANQPQHF. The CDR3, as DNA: TGTGCCACCAGCAGAGCCCCCAGGACAGCGAATCAGCCCCAGCATTTT.

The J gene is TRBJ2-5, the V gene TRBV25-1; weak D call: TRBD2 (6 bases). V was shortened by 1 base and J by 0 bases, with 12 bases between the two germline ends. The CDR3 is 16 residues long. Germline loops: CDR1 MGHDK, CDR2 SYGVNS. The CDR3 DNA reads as TGTGCCAGCAGTGAATCGGGGGTGGGGAACCAAGAGACCCAGTACTTC. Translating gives CASSESGVGNQETQYF. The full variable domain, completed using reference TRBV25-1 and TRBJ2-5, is EADIYQTPRYLVIGTGKKITLECSQTMGHDKMYWYQQDPGMELHLIHYSYGVNSTEKGDLSSESTVSRIRTEHFPLTLESARPSHTSQYLCASSESGVGNQETQYFGPGTRLLVL.

The CDR3, as DNA: TGTGCCAGCGGCGGGACAGGGACTTACGAGCAGTACTTC. Protein sequence: CASGGTGTYEQYF. V and J are TRBV28 and TRBJ2-7; 9 bases are shared with TRBD1. The CDR3 consists of 13 residues. CDR1 is MDHEN, CDR2 SYDVKM, per germline. V shed 8 bases and J 4 bases; nucleotides not matched to a gene: 6.

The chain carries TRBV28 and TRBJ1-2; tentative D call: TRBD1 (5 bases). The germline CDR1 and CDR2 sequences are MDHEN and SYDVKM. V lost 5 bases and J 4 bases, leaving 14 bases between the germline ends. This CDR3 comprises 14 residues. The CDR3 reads CASSPQRQLYGYTF. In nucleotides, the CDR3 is TGTGCCAGCAGTCCGCAGCGACAGCTCTATGGCTACACCTTC.

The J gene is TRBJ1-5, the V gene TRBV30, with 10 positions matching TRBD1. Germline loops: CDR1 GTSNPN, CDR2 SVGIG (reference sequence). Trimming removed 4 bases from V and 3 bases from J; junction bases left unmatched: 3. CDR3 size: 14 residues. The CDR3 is CAWTGTGDNQPQHF. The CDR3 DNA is TGTGCCTGGACCGGGACAGGGGACAATCAGCCCCAGCATTTT.

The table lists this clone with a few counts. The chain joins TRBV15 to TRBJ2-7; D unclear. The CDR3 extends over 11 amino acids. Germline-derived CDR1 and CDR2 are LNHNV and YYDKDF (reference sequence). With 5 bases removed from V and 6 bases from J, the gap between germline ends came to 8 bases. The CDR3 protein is CATSRGREQYF. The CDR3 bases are TGTGCCACCAGCCGCGGTCGCGAGCAGTACTTC.

Written as DNA, the CDR3 is TGTGCCAGCAGCTTGGACAGAAATTCACCCCTCCACTTT. It codes for CASSLDRNSPLHF. The chain has TRBV5-6 and TRBJ1-6; D is ambiguous. Trimming left V 0 bases short and J 7 bases short, with 5 bases between. Germline V gene lookup returns CDR1 SGHDT and CDR2 YYEEEE. This CDR3 is built from 13 residues.

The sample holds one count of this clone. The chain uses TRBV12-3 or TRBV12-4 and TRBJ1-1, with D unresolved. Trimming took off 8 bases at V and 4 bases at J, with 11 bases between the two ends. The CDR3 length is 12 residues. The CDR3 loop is CASLRVSTEAFF. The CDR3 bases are TGTGCCAGCCTCCGGGTTAGCACTGAAGCTTTCTTT.

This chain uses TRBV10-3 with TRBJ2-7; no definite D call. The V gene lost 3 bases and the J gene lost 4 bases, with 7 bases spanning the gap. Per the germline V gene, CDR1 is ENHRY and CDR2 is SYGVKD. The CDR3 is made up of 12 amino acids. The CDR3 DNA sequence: TGTGCCATCAGTGACAACTATTACGAGCAGTACTTC. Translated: CAISDNYYEQYF.

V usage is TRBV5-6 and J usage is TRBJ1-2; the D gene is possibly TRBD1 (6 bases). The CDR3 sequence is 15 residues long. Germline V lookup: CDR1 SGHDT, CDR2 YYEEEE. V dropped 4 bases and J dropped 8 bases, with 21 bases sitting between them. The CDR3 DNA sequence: TGTGCCAGCAGCCTAGAACAGGGCCAATTGCGGGGCTACACCTTC. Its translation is CASSLEQGQLRGYTF. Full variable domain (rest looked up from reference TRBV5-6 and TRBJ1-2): DAGVTQSPTHLIKTRGQQVTLRCSPKSGHDTVSWYQQALGQGPQFIFQYYEEEERQRGNFPDRFSGHQFPNYSSELNVNALLLGDSALYLCASSLEQGQLRGYTFGSGTRLTVV.